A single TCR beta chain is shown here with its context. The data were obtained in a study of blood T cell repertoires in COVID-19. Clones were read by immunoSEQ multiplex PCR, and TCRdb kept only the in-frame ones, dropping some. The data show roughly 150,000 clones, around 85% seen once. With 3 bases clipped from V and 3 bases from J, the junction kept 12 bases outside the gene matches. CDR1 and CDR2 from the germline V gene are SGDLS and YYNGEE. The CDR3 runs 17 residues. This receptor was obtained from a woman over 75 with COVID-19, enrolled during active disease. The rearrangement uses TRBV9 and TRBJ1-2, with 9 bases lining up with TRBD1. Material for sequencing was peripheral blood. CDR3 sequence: CASSAFIQGAGDYGYTF. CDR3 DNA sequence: TGTGCCAGCAGCGCATTCATACAGGGGGCAGGTGACTATGGCTACACCTTC.